The 18 T cell receptor beta chains in this list originate from one sample, sequenced in a study of blood T cell repertoires in COVID-19. The data were produced by immunoSEQ multiplex PCR, yet TCRdb's version contains in-frame clones alone and is incomplete. Here the sample spans some 260,000 clones, approximately 79% being singletons. The specimen was PBMCs or T cells enriched from blood (not recorded which). The receptors derive from a man aged 30 to 45 with acute COVID-19.

As concerns this clone: Relative to the germline gene, one junction end is altered; a read error may explain this. The sample holds other DNA sequences that translate to the same CDR3. This chain joins TRBV5-1 and TRBJ1-2; D possibly corresponds to TRBD1 (6 bases). Germline assignment: CDR1 SGHRS and CDR2 YFSETQ. CDR3 size: 13 residues. Here the CDR3 DNA reads TGTGCCAGCAGCTTACAGGGCGACTATGGCTACACCTTC. Protein product: CASSLQGDYGYTF.

This chain links TRBV14 with TRBJ2-5; 12 nucleotides align to TRBD2. CDR1 is SGHDN, CDR2 FVKESK, per germline. V was clipped by 6 bases and J by 5 bases; unmatched bases: 4. The CDR3 covers 14 residues. The CDR3 reads CASRTSGSTETQYF. CDR3 nucleotide sequence: TGTGCCAGCAGGACTAGCGGGAGTACGGAGACCCAGTACTTC. Full variable domain (missing parts from reference TRBV14 and TRBJ2-5): EAGVTQFPSHSVIEKGQTVTLRCDPISGHDNLYWYRRVMGKEIKFLLHFVKESKQDESGMPNNRFLAERTGGTYSTLKVQPAELEDSGVYFCASRTSGSTETQYFGPGTRLLVL.

The CDR3 here is CASSSDRLYGYTF. The CDR3 nucleotides are TGTGCCAGCAGCTCAGACAGACTTTATGGCTACACCTTC. This chain connects TRBV7-9 to TRBJ1-2; possible D gene TRBD1, 5 bases. With 4 bases removed from V and 5 bases from J, the gap between germline ends came to 11 bases. CDR3 length: 13 residues. Germline values: CDR1 SEHNR, CDR2 FQNEAQ (reference sequence).

This chain connects TRBV5-4 to TRBJ2-2; D gene unclear. Germline V lookup: CDR1 SGHNT, CDR2 YYREEE (reference sequence). The V and J ends lost 0 bases and 5 bases respectively, with 11 bases between them. This CDR3 has 15 amino acids. The CDR3 region is CASSLEPRATGELFF. The CDR3 DNA follows: TGTGCCAGCAGCTTGGAGCCCAGAGCGACCGGGGAGCTGTTTTTT.

The J gene is TRBJ2-3, the V gene TRBV5-1; TRBD1 is a possible D gene (7 bases). The CDR3 is 15 amino acids. Looked up from germline, CDR1 is SGHRS and CDR2 is YFSETQ. V shed 4 bases and J shed 6 bases, with 18 bases lying between them. CDR3 nucleotide sequence: TGCGCCAGCAGCACTACAGGGGATGCGGGGGATACGCAGTATTTT. It specifies CASSTTGDAGDTQYF.

This clone was recorded a few times. The chain carries TRBV7-2 and TRBJ2-4, with D unresolved. Trimming shortened V by 5 bases and J by 1 base, and 3 bases separated the two germline ends. The germline V gene has CDR1 SGHTA and CDR2 FQGNSA. The CDR3 is 12 residues long. As DNA, the CDR3 is TGTGCCAGCAGCCATGCCAAAAACATTCAGTACTTC. It codes for CASSHAKNIQYF.

The rearrangement uses TRBV5-1 and TRBJ1-3, with D perhaps matching TRBD1 (6 bases). This CDR3 has 14 residues. V lost 5 bases to trimming and J lost 4 bases, with 13 bases between them. The germline V gene encodes CDR1 SGHRS and CDR2 YFSETQ. The CDR3 region has the DNA TGCGCCAGCAGGACCGGGACAAGCGGAAACACCATATATTTT. Translation gives CASRTGTSGNTIYF.

This clone was counted once. The genes are TRBV2 and TRBJ2-1; the match to TRBD1 covers 9 bases. After removal of 3 bases from V and 3 bases from J, the junction contained 15 bases not matched to a gene. CDR3 length: 19 residues. Germline values: CDR1 SNHLY, CDR2 FYNNEI. CDR3 coding DNA: TGTGCCAGCAGTGATTTTGGGACAGGGCTCCTGAAGGACTACAATGAGCAGTTCTTC. Amino acids: CASSDFGTGLLKDYNEQFF.

The chain employs TRBV28 and TRBJ1-5; a weak D match, TRBD1 (5 bases). From germline, CDR1 is MDHEN and CDR2 SYDVKM. This CDR3 contains 15 residues. Trimming pared 6 bases from V and 3 bases from J, leaving 15 bases between. The CDR3 nucleotides read TGTGCCAGCAGCCTGGCGGGGACCTTCAATCAGCCCCAGCATTTT. Its protein product is CASSLAGTFNQPQHF.

This clone has just one count. V and J are TRBV12-3 or TRBV12-4 and TRBJ2-6; no reliable D call. CDR3 length equals 13 residues. V was clipped by 6 bases and J by 0 bases, with 3 bases between them. CDR3 nucleotides: TGTGCCAGCAGCCACTCTGGGGCCAACGTCCTGACTTTC. This encodes CASSHSGANVLTF.

J is TRBJ1-5 and V is TRBV6-2 or TRBV6-3; possibly TRBD1 for D (5 bases). Per germline, CDR1 MNHEY and CDR2 SVGEGT. The CDR3 covers 15 residues. Trimming took off 4 bases at V and 0 bases at J, with 10 bases between the two ends. CDR3 region: CASSSGLHSNQPQHF. CDR3 bases: TGTGCCAGCAGTTCGGGACTTCATAGCAATCAGCCCCAGCATTTT.

The chain carries TRBV6-5 and TRBJ1-5; D remains unclear. This CDR3 region has 13 residues. V lost 6 bases to trimming and J lost 4 bases, with 10 bases between them. The V gene's germline CDR1 is MNHEY and CDR2 SVGAGI. Here the CDR3 reads CASRKTGNQPQHF. The CDR3 DNA reads TGTGCCAGCAGAAAGACGGGGAATCAGCCCCAGCATTTT.

The V gene is TRBV18, the J gene TRBJ1-3; unclear D gene. The CDR3 runs 14 residues. V lost 3 bases and J lost 2, with 8 bases in between. The germline gives CDR1 KGHSH, CDR2 LQKENI. CDR3 DNA sequence: TGTGCCAGCTCACCTTGGAGGACTGGAAACACCATATATTTT. Translating it yields CASSPWRTGNTIYF.

The J gene is TRBJ1-3, the V gene TRBV9, with TRBD1 identical over 7 bases. The length of the CDR3 is 14 residues. Germline lookup yields CDR1 SGDLS and CDR2 YYNGEE. V lost 5 bases and J lost 0; bases outside the gene matches: 2. The CDR3 protein is CASSRQGSGNTIYF. As DNA, the CDR3 is TGTGCCAGCAGTAGACAGGGCTCTGGAAACACCATATATTTT.

This CDR3 reads CASSELAHSHEQFF. Written as DNA, the CDR3 is TGCGCCAGCAGTGAACTAGCACATTCCCATGAGCAGTTCTTC. The chain links TRBV10-2 to TRBJ2-1; D might be TRBD2 (6 bases). Per the germline V gene, CDR1 is WSHSY and CDR2 is SAAADI. CDR3 length: 14 amino acids. V was trimmed by 3 bases and J by 8 bases, leaving 14 bases between them.

The rearrangement links TRBV5-1 to TRBJ1-4; 9 positions agree with TRBD1. Germline values: CDR1 SGHRS, CDR2 YFSETQ. V trimming: 7 bases; J trimming: 5 bases; junction bases outside the gene matches: 15. There are 17 residues in the CDR3. In DNA form, the CDR3 reads TGCGCCAGCCGAAAGGGAGGGACAGGGAATGTGAATGAAAAACTGTTTTTT. It translates to CASRKGGTGNVNEKLFF. Looking up the rest from reference TRBV5-1 and TRBJ1-4 gives the full variable domain: KAGVTQTPRYLIKTRGQQVTLSCSPISGHRSVSWYQQTPGQGLQFLFEYFSETQRNKGNFPGRFSGRQFSNSRSEMNVSTLELGDSALYLCASRKGGTGNVNEKLFFGSGTQLSVL.

The chain joins TRBV15 to TRBJ1-2; 7 bases align to TRBD1. CDR3 length equals 16 residues. Germline-derived CDR1 and CDR2 are LNHNV and YYDKDF (reference sequence). With 5 bases clipped from V and 0 bases from J, the junction kept 9 bases outside the gene matches. The CDR3 bases are TGTGCCACCAGCTCCGGACAGGCTTTATCTAACTATGGCTACACCTTC. Residues: CATSSGQALSNYGYTF.

This clone was recorded only once. The genes are TRBV3-1 (or the pseudogene TRBV3-2) and TRBJ2-1; possibly TRBD1 for D (6 bases). The ends were cut back, 4 bases at V and 4 bases at J, with 17 bases in the middle. The germline V gene encodes CDR1 LGHDT and CDR2 YNNKEL (reference sequence). CDR3 length: 16 residues. The CDR3 bases are TGTGCCAGCAGCCCTTCTGTTCTAGACAGGTACAATGAGCAGTTCTTC. This encodes CASSPSVLDRYNEQFF.